This T cell receptor beta chain derives from a study of blood T cell repertoires in COVID-19. Original handling: Estimates of nucleated cell counts were drawn from the amplification of reference gene primers. Measured with immunoSEQ multiplex PCR; TCRdb has only the in-frame clones, and not every one. V and J calls and clone size are copied from that table; D and trimming were computed from the DNA. The sample contains about 270,000 clones, 84% of which appear only once. The length of the CDR3 is 17 residues. J lost 2 bases, V lost 5 bases, and 13 bases had no gene match. Germline CDR1 is SGHRS and CDR2 is YFSETQ.

The genes are TRBV5-1 and TRBJ2-5, with 9 bases lining up with TRBD2. This receptor was identified in a human donor in a cohort sampled during active COVID-19. The specimen sequenced was peripheral blood. CDR3 amino acids: CASSVVSGGWYQETQYF. CDR3 sequence (DNA): TGCGCCAGCAGTGTAGTTAGCGGGGGTTGGTATCAAGAGACCCAGTACTTC. The entire variable domain, with the rest obtained from reference TRBV5-1 and TRBJ2-5, is as follows: KAGVTQTPRYLIKTRGQQVTLSCSPISGHRSVSWYQQTPGQGLQFLFEYFSETQRNKGNFPGRFSGRQFSNSRSEMNVSTLELGDSALYLCASSVVSGGWYQETQYFGPGTRLLVL.